A selection of T cell receptor beta chains follows, all from one sample in a study of blood T cell repertoires in COVID-19. Profiled with immunoSEQ multiplex PCR; TCRdb holds only in-frame clones, not every one. Among about 260,000 clones listed, 88% were seen once. Sequenced material: peripheral blood. These receptors came from a woman between 25 and 40 years old with COVID-19, enrolled during active disease. The CDR3 runs from the conserved cysteine through the conserved F or W. The order of the fields is J gene, V gene, D gene, CDR3 length, clone size, CDR3 protein, CDR3 DNA. D genes are given only for firm matches. Expanded clones are given a class, and other clones once, few, many or no size at all.

>TRBJ1-1|TRBV6-5|TRBD1|15|NA
CASTETGTVNTEAFF
TGTGCCAGCACCGAGACAGGGACGGTGAACACTGAAGCTTTCTTT
>TRBJ1-1|TRBV6-2/TRBV6-3|NA|14|NA
CASSSSTGNTEAFF
TGTGCCAGCAGTAGCTCGACGGGGAACACTGAAGCTTTCTTT
>TRBJ2-7|TRBV7-9|TRBD1|13|NA
CASSTGTGYEQYF
TGTGCCAGCAGCACCGGGACAGGCTACGAGCAGTACTTC
>TRBJ2-7|TRBV5-5|TRBD1|16|few
CASSSLGTGDPYEQYF
TGTGCCAGCAGCTCCTTGGGGACAGGGGACCCCTACGAGCAGTACTTC
>TRBJ2-7|TRBV28|TRBD2|15|NA
CASSRGVSGIYEQYF
TGTGCCAGCAGTCGGGGGGTTAGCGGGATCTACGAGCAGTACTTC
>TRBJ2-1|TRBV9|TRBD2|18|NA
CASSSPGLAGGSYNEQFF
TGTGCCAGCAGCTCTCCGGGACTAGCGGGAGGCTCCTACAATGAGCAGTTCTTC
>TRBJ1-1|TRBV4-1|TRBD1|16|NA
CASSLAEGAFGTEAFF
TGCGCCAGCAGCTTAGCGGAGGGGGCTTTTGGTACTGAAGCTTTCTTT
>TRBJ1-1|TRBV5-6|NA|12|once
CASSPGGSGAFF
TGTGCCAGCAGCCCCGGGGGGTCTGGAGCTTTCTTT
>TRBJ2-3|TRBV14|TRBD2|18|NA
CASSQGLAGGPSTDTQYF
TGTGCCAGCAGCCAAGGGCTAGCGGGAGGACCTAGCACAGATACGCAGTATTTT
>TRBJ2-5|TRBV3-1/TRBV3-2|TRBD1|16|NA
CASSQVSGGAWETQYF
TGTGCCAGCAGCCAAGTATCAGGGGGCGCTTGGGAGACCCAGTACTTC
>TRBJ1-5|TRBV4-1|TRBD1|15|NA
CASSQDTQGNQPQHF
TGCGCCAGCAGCCAAGATACACAGGGGAACCAGCCCCAGCATTTT
>TRBJ1-1|TRBV19|NA|14|NA
CACTGGIMNTEAFF
TGTGCCTGCACTGGGGGGATCATGAACACTGAAGCTTTCTTT